These 8 T cell receptor beta chains were all obtained from the same sample, sequenced in a study of CD8+CD57+ T cells in acquired aplastic anemia. Profiling that covered TCR beta VDJ and CDR3 relied on genomic DNA as its template. TCRdb passed the reads through MiXCR, listing each CDR3 protein once. This sample has approximately 130,000 distinct CDR3 sequences, with 35% to 50% found just once. The sequenced material came from sorted CD4+, CD8+, or CD8+CD57+ T cells (not recorded which) from PBMCs. The origin of the receptors is a human donor in good health, serving as a control.

The chain is built from TRBV12-3 or TRBV12-4 and TRBJ1-6; weak D call: TRBD1 (5 bases). The CDR3 is 14 amino acids. V gave up 5 bases and J gave up 6 bases, with 11 bases separating them. The CDR3 reads CASSPGPINSPLHF. The CDR3 coding sequence is TGTGCCAGCAGTCCGGGACCGATTAATTCACCCCTCCACTTT.

This clonotype was picked up many times. The J gene is TRBJ2-3, the V gene TRBV7-2; D gene unclear. Germline CDR1 reads SGHTA; CDR2 reads FQGNSA. The V end lost 3 bases, the J end lost 3 bases, and 4 bases lay between the germline ends. The CDR3 has 12 amino acids. The CDR3 DNA is TGTGCCAGCAGCTTCGGTACAGATACGCAGTATTTT. Its translation: CASSFGTDTQYF.

Ten or more counts support this clonotype. The chain combines TRBV5-1 with TRBJ1-1; 8 nucleotides align to TRBD1. The ends lost 3 bases at V and 3 bases at J; junction bases unmatched: 7. Germline V gives CDR1 SGHRS, CDR2 YFSETQ. The CDR3 is 15 amino acids. CDR3 sequence (DNA): TGCGCCAGCAGCTCATTCGACAGGGGAGACACTGAAGCTTTCTTT. The encoded protein is CASSSFDRGDTEAFF.

This clonotype came up many times. This rearrangement joins TRBV12-3 or TRBV12-4 to TRBJ2-1; no reliable D call. V was pared by 4 bases and J by 5 bases, with 15 bases between. This CDR3 spans 15 amino acids. This chain's CDR3 is CASSWAGPGNNEQFF. The CDR3 DNA sequence: TGTGCCAGCAGTTGGGCCGGGCCTGGGAACAATGAGCAGTTCTTC.

This clonotype was detected once. The CDR3 is CASSLVPGGEQYF. CDR3 in DNA: TGTGCCAGCAGCTTAGTCCCGGGCGGCGAGCAGTACTTC. The chain uses TRBV7-2 and TRBJ2-7; D gene unclear. Germline loops: CDR1 SGHTA, CDR2 FQGNSA. V lost 1 base and J 6 bases, leaving 10 bases between the germline ends. The CDR3 is 13 amino acids.

For the CDR3, the DNA is TGTGCCAGCAGCTTCGGGCTAGGAGGGATTCAAGAGACCCAGTACTTC. It translates to CASSFGLGGIQETQYF. J is TRBJ2-5 and V is TRBV7-2; D is possibly TRBD2 (6 bases). The germline V gene encodes CDR1 SGHTA and CDR2 FQGNSA. This CDR3 is 16 amino acids long. Trimming took 3 bases from V and 2 from J, leaving 16 bases between them.

This clonotype was detected only a few times. The genes are TRBV5-1 and TRBJ1-5; possibly TRBD1 for D (5 bases). Trimming pared 0 bases from V and 3 bases from J, leaving 7 bases between. The CDR3 spans 14 residues. Germline values: CDR1 SGHRS, CDR2 YFSETQ. CDR3 amino acids: CASSLGGPNQPQHF. The CDR3 DNA reads TGCGCCAGCAGCTTGGGGGGCCCCAATCAGCCCCAGCATTTT.

This clonotype was found a few times. J is TRBJ2-3 and V is TRBV3-1; 11 bases agree with TRBD2. The germline CDR1 and CDR2 sequences are LGHDT and YNNKEL (reference sequence). The CDR3 is 18 residues long. V trimming: 0 bases; J trimming: 6 bases; junction bases outside the gene matches: 11. CDR3 sequence: CASSQEFSGRGWPDTQYF. The CDR3, as DNA: TGTGCCAGCAGCCAAGAATTTAGCGGGAGGGGGTGGCCCGATACGCAGTATTTT.